This TCR beta chain derives from a study of T cells after yellow fever vaccination. Germline values: CDR1 SQVTM, CDR2 ANQGSEA. V was pared by 2 bases and J by 4 bases, with 17 bases between. This CDR3 comprises 15 residues. TCRdb analysed the 5' RACE reads with MiXCR anew, one entry per CDR3 protein. The data show over 110,000 distinct CDR3 sequences, 7.7% seen once. This clonotype was seen repeatedly, ten times or more. The sample consisted of CD4+ T cells sorted from PBMCs, taken 5 days after the yellow fever booster vaccination. The TCR originated in a man aged 25 to 40 who received the YFV17D yellow fever vaccine. This chain links TRBV29-1 with TRBJ2-5, with D uncertain. CDR3 sequence (DNA): TGCAGCGTTGAATCCCCCCGGCTAGGTGGAGAGACCCAGTACTTC. Translation: CSVESPRLGGETQYF.